This is a list of T cell receptor beta chains from one sample in a study of blood T cell repertoires in COVID-19. Repertoires were generated with immunoSEQ multiplex PCR, while TCRdb's copy carries only in-frame clones and drops some. The sample lists approximately 250,000 clones, around four fifths occurring once. Sequencing used PBMCs or T cells enriched from blood (not recorded which). The receptors derive from a man aged 40-50 years who had recovered from COVID-19. The CDR3 runs from the conserved cysteine through the conserved F or W. D genes are given only for firm matches. For some rows the clone size is stated as once, few or many, or as a class when expanded; others skip it.

D: TRBD2
size: few
V: TRBV4-1
J: TRBJ2-7
DNA: TGCGCCAGCAGCCAAAGGGGAGGGCGAACCTACGAGCAGTACTTC
CDR3: CASSQRGGRTYEQYF

D: TRBD1
size: -
V: TRBV18
J: TRBJ1-1
DNA: TGTGCCAGCTCACGGCAGGGGGGATCGAACACTGAAGCTTTCTTT
CDR3: CASSRQGGSNTEAFF

D: -
size: -
V: TRBV5-1
J: TRBJ1-4
DNA: TGCGCCAGCAGCTTCGGTGCGGCTAATGAAAAACTGTTTTTT
CDR3: CASSFGAANEKLFF

D: -
size: -
V: TRBV5-6
J: TRBJ1-2
DNA: TGTGCCACCCAGCCGAGGGGCGGGGGGGGCTACACCTTC
CDR3: CATQPRGGGGYTF

D: TRBD1
size: few
V: TRBV2
J: TRBJ1-5
DNA: TGTGCCAGCGTGGCGGACAGGACCTATCAGCCCCAGCATTTT
CDR3: CASVADRTYQPQHF

D: TRBD2
size: -
V: TRBV7-8
J: TRBJ2-7
DNA: TGTGCCAGCAGCCGCTCGGCTAGCGGGAGGACGTACGAGCAGTACTTC
CDR3: CASSRSASGRTYEQYF

D: -
size: -
V: TRBV29-1
J: TRBJ1-2
DNA: TGCAGCGTTTCCTCGGGAGGTTATGGCTACACCTTC
CDR3: CSVSSGGYGYTF

D: -
size: -
V: TRBV2
J: TRBJ1-2
DNA: TGTGCCAGCAGGGGAGGTGACTATGGCTACACCTTC
CDR3: CASRGGDYGYTF

D: -
size: -
V: TRBV5-1
J: TRBJ2-5
DNA: TGCGCCAGCAGCCGATTTAGCGCCGAGACCCAGTACTTC
CDR3: CASSRFSAETQYF

D: TRBD1
size: once
V: TRBV28
J: TRBJ1-2
DNA: TGTGCCAGCAGTTCACTTACAGGGGGCGTCGGCTACACCTTC
CDR3: CASSSLTGGVGYTF

D: -
size: once
V: TRBV7-9
J: TRBJ2-7
DNA: TGTGCCAGCAGCTTAAGGGAGGGACACAGCGAGCAGTACTTC
CDR3: CASSLREGHSEQYF

D: TRBD2
size: -
V: TRBV6-5
J: TRBJ2-4
DNA: TGTGCCAGCAGTTACTCGTCGGGGGGCATTCAGTACTTC
CDR3: CASSYSSGGIQYF

D: TRBD1
size: -
V: TRBV4-1
J: TRBJ1-4
DNA: TGCGCCAGCAGCCAACCTTACAGGGGGCAAAAGGAAAAACTGTTTTTT
CDR3: CASSQPYRGQKEKLFF

D: TRBD1
size: -
V: TRBV7-9
J: TRBJ1-3
DNA: TGTGCCAGCAGCGAACGACAGGGGGTGGGCCCCTCTGGAAACACCATATATTTT
CDR3: CASSERQGVGPSGNTIYF

D: -
size: -
V: TRBV2
J: TRBJ1-6
DNA: TGTGCCAGCAGTGAACAGAATTCACCCCTCCACTTT
CDR3: CASSEQNSPLHF

D: -
size: -
V: TRBV28
J: TRBJ2-1
DNA: TGTGCCAGCAGGGACCCCGGGGACAATGAGCAGTTCTTC
CDR3: CASRDPGDNEQFF

D: -
size: -
V: TRBV6-2/TRBV6-3
J: TRBJ2-7
DNA: TGTGCCAGCAGTTACCTGACCGGGGTCCGTTACGAGCAGTACTTC
CDR3: CASSYLTGVRYEQYF